A selection of T cell receptor beta chains follows, all from one sample in a study of memory CD4+ T cells and cytomegalovirus serostatus. Sequenced by immunoSEQ multiplex PCR; TCRdb stores in-frame clones only, minus some. This sample has approximately 92,000 clones, with around 80% found just once. Sequenced: memory CD4+ T cells from blood. The receptor set was obtained from an adult in good health and CMV-seropositive. CDR3s include the opening cysteine and the closing phenylalanine or tryptophan. For some rows the clone size is stated as once, few or many, or as a class when expanded; others skip it.

size: once; V: TRBV19; CDR3: CASSFGTSGRKEETQYF
size: -; V: TRBV7-8; CDR3: CASSLARSGFSGNTIYF
size: few; V: TRBV28; CDR3: CASSIPDQDTGELFF
size: -; V: TRBV19; CDR3: CASMPDITSVGANVLTF
size: -; V: TRBV2; CDR3: CASSGGTSVAEAFF
size: -; V: TRBV2; CDR3: CASSLQGRETQYF
size: few; V: TRBV28; CDR3: CASSLAGGQDIQYF
size: -; V: TRBV6-5; CDR3: CASSYVSGGFYNEQFF
size: -; V: TRBV28; CDR3: CASSTLYSNQPQHF
size: -; V: TRBV9; CDR3: CASSVAPFGEQYF
size: -; V: TRBV6-1; CDR3: CASSEQQGTDTQYF
size: -; V: TRBV11-2; CDR3: CASSRRDTEAFF
size: -; V: TRBV2; CDR3: CASSWSGTYNEQFF
size: -; V: TRBV5-6; CDR3: CASSPGRIYYGYTF
size: -; V: TRBV7-3; CDR3: CASSLTFQGNTEAFF
size: -; V: TRBV7-2; CDR3: CASSANQGGEEKLFF
size: -; V: TRBV29-1; CDR3: CSVEAGRLFF
size: -; V: TRBV6-1; CDR3: CASCKDSSSYEQYF
size: -; V: TRBV6-1; CDR3: CATRLAGVRGEQYF
size: -; V: TRBV13; CDR3: CASSLGAGWGEAFF
size: few; V: TRBV2; CDR3: CASSNRDRGEKLFF
size: -; V: TRBV6-5; CDR3: CASRSIATNEKLFF
size: once; V: TRBV10-3; CDR3: CAISERQGVMDEQFF
size: -; V: TRBV5-1; CDR3: CASSLLGSETGELFF
size: -; V: TRBV10-2; CDR3: CASSRDRGANEKLFF
size: -; V: TRBV18; CDR3: CASSPGTGDKTQYF
size: -; V: TRBV10-1; CDR3: CASSPGGASPNEKLFF
size: -; V: TRBV7-3; CDR3: CASSLTGGGVKYF
size: -; V: TRBV14; CDR3: CASSQRGRAGGDTQYF
size: -; V: TRBV6-5; CDR3: CASSSPGTSGGELFF
size: -; V: TRBV5-5; CDR3: CASSLARETGNTIYF
size: -; V: TRBV5-1; CDR3: CASSLGAQNTGELFF
size: -; V: TRBV11-1; CDR3: CASSLGRDEQFF
size: -; V: TRBV5-4; CDR3: CASRDAAQGGTGELFF
size: -; V: TRBV4-1; CDR3: CASSQDLERYEQYF
size: -; V: TRBV13; CDR3: CASSEWTGYNEQFF
size: -; V: TRBV25-1; CDR3: CASRTAGNTEAFF
size: few; V: TRBV7-9; CDR3: CASSLALGDRDEAFF
size: -; V: TRBV28; CDR3: CASRGPATNEKLFF
size: -; V: TRBV13; CDR3: CASSPRATDTQYF
size: -; V: TRBV5-5; CDR3: CASSGGAGYGYTF
size: -; V: TRBV28; CDR3: CASSLGARYTGRTEAFF
size: -; V: TRBV7-8; CDR3: CASSIGDSGNTIYF
size: -; V: TRBV14; CDR3: CASSQARGYQETQYF
size: -; V: TRBV29-1; CDR3: CSVEGQGRRETQYF
size: few; V: TRBV14; CDR3: CASSQGLGAYEQYF
size: -; V: TRBV9; CDR3: CASSVVPGSSGNTIYF
size: once; V: TRBV18; CDR3: CASSGGQGIYEQYF
size: once; V: TRBV14; CDR3: CASHVPAESSGGYAGELFF
size: -; V: TRBV19; CDR3: CASSSQGIYGYTF
size: -; V: TRBV7-3; CDR3: CASSISGGGNTIYF